This T cell receptor (beta chain) stems from a study of Graves' ophthalmopathy and Graves' hyperthyroidism. Study details: Samples of peripheral blood were obtained at initial diagnosis, prior to treatment of any kind. Study findings and constraints: The majority of expanded thyroid clonotypes above 0.001 frequency also occurred in blood.

CDR3 regions of TCR beta were amplified from RNA transcripts. HTBI primers served in a first-round RT-PCR, which a second-round multiplex PCR followed. MiXCR was run by TCRdb on the multiplex PCR reads, yielding one entry per CDR3 protein. The sample includes 300,000 to 400,000 distinct CDR3 sequences, roughly 16% of them seen just once. The J segment lost 5 bases and the V segment lost 4 bases, leaving 11 bases of the junction unmatched. The CDR3 extends over 15 amino acids. Germline assignment: CDR1 DFQATT and CDR2 SNEGSKA (reference sequence). As for this clonotype: What it binds is unknown.

This TCR was recovered from an adult man with Graves' ophthalmopathy. The chain recombines TRBV20-1 with TRBJ1-5; 7 bases map to TRBD1. Source material: peripheral blood. CDR3 residues: CSATSITGADQPQHF. CDR3 DNA sequence: TGCAGTGCTACCAGCATCACAGGGGCGGATCAGCCCCAGCATTTT.